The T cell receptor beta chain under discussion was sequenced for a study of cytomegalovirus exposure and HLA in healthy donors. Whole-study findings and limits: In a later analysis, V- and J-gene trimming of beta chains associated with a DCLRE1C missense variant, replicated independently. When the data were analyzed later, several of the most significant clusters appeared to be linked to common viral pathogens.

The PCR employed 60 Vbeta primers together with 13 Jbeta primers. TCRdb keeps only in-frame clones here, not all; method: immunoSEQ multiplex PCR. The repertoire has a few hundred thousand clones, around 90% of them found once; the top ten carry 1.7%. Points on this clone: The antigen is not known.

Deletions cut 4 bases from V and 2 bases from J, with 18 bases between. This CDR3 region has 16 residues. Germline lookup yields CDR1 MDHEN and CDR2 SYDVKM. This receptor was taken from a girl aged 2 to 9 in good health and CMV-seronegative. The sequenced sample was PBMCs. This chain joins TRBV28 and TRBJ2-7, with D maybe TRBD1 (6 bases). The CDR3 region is CASSSPTGWRTYEQYF. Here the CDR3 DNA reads TGTGCCAGCAGTTCCCCAACAGGGTGGAGAACCTACGAGCAGTACTTC.